A single sample is the source of the 3 T cell receptor beta chains below, sequenced in a study of T cell clonotyping in hematopoietic cell transplantation. The protocol was immunoSEQ multiplex PCR, while the TCRdb copy is restricted to in-frame clones and leaves out a portion. The top ten hold around 13% of the sample, which has over 9,500 clones, approximately 92% seen once. Time point indicated: recipient sample about 28 days before transplant, after cytoreduction. The sequencing used peripheral blood mononuclear cells, collected before stem cell transplant. The receptors come from a woman aged 35 to 49 with acute myeloid leukemia. Some clones in this sample may be carry-over from other donors' samples.

This chain links TRBV7-9 with TRBJ2-3; 11 bases map to TRBD2. The CDR3 is 18 residues long. Germline CDR1 SEHNR, CDR2 FQNEAQ (reference sequence). The J segment lost 5 bases and the V segment lost 1 base, leaving 11 bases of the junction unmatched. The CDR3 DNA follows: TGTGCCAGCAGCTTAGGGGGACCGGGACTAGCGGCCCTAGATACGCAGTATTTT. Translating gives CASSLGGPGLAALDTQYF.

This clone was detected only once. The rearrangement links TRBV5-4 to TRBJ1-1; D unclear. The V end lost 0 bases, the J end lost 5 bases, and 11 bases lay between the germline ends. The length of the CDR3 is 14 residues. CDR1 is SGHNT, CDR2 YYREEE, per germline (reference sequence). This chain's CDR3 is CASSLGVLGTEAFF. The CDR3 DNA reads TGTGCCAGCAGCTTGGGGGTCTTGGGGACTGAAGCTTTCTTT. Variable domain in full (rest from reference TRBV5-4 and TRBJ1-1): ETGVTQSPTHLIKTRGQQVTLRCSSQSGHNTVSWYQQALGQGPQFIFQYYREEENGRGNFPPRFSGLQFPNYSSELNVNALELDDSALYLCASSLGVLGTEAFFGQGTRLTVV.

This chain connects TRBV15 to TRBJ2-1, with 7 bases identical to TRBD2. With V trimmed by 5 bases and J by 4 bases, 8 bases remained unmatched. Germline values: CDR1 LNHNV, CDR2 YYDKDF (reference sequence). The CDR3 runs 15 residues. CDR3 nucleotides: TGTGCCACCAGCCCCAGAGCGGGATCGTACAATGAGCAGTTCTTC. Its protein product is CATSPRAGSYNEQFF.